This T cell receptor beta chain stems from a study of blood T cell repertoires in COVID-19. Study-level background: Researchers got acute and convalescent COVID-19 samples from the United States, Italy and Spain. T cells, B-cell-depleted T cells, or PBMCs provided the cDNA or gDNA that served as material.

The V gene end was trimmed by 2 bases and the J gene end by 2 bases; junction bases not matched to a gene: 3. This CDR3 contains 15 residues. Germline V lookup: CDR1 SGHTA, CDR2 FQGTGA. Original analysis: Scientists estimated how many nucleated cells there were by amplifying reference gene primers. Data came from immunoSEQ multiplex PCR; TCRdb stores just in-frame clones and leaves some out. V, J and clone size derive from that table, while D and trimming were established from the DNA sequence. The sample holds approximately 180,000 clones, about 85% seen once. Followed longitudinally, the Seattle patients had been enrolled during active infection.

This sequence originates from a person aged 70 to 85 with COVID-19, enrolled during active disease. The specimen was peripheral blood. The chain combines TRBV7-3 with TRBJ2-3; 8 bases are shared with TRBD2. The CDR3 bases are TGTGCCAGCAGCTTAGCGGGGGGATACACAGATACGCAGTATTTT. The encoded protein is CASSLAGGYTDTQYF.